This T cell receptor (beta chain) was sequenced in a study of T-cell memory formation after mild COVID-19. The wider study: TCR clusters showed largely donor specificity.

CDR3 length equals 16 residues. V lost 8 bases, J lost 8 bases, and 25 bases lay in between. Looked up from germline, CDR1 is ENHRY and CDR2 is SYGVKD. Researchers used 5'RACE with constant-segment primers to make TCR alpha and TCR beta cDNA libraries that carry sample barcodes and UMIs. TCRdb reanalysed the 5' RACE reads using MiXCR and keeps one entry per CDR3 protein. This sample carries 580,000 or so distinct CDR3 sequences, around a sixth of them seen once, and the ten largest clones take about 8.1%. Notes on this clonotype: Antigen specificity is unknown.

Study findings and constraints: Clones that contracted from day 15 to 85 had balanced CD4/CD8; later expanders were CD4+ biased. Mainly in CM and EM were contracting CD4+ clones; CD8+ were in EMRA.

The source material was PBMCs or a T cell subset sorted from them (not recorded which). The chain employs TRBV10-3 and TRBJ2-1; D is possibly TRBD1 or TRBD2 (5 bases each). The receptor was derived from an adult woman who had mild COVID-19 (a few samples of this study predate the infection). Cell type and time point are not known. The CDR3 here is CAIAIRGWQRVDEQFF. The CDR3 region has the DNA TGTGCCATCGCCATTAGGGGATGGCAGAGGGTCGATGAGCAGTTCTTC.